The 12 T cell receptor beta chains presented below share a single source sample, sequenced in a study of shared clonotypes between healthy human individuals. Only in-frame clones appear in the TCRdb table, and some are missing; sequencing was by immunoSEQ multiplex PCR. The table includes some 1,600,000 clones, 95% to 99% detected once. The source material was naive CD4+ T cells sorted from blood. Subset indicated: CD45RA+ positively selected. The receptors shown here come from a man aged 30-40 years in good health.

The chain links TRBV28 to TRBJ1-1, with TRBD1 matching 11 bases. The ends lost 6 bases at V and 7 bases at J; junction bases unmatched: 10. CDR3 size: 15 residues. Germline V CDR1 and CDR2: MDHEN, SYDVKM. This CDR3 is CASSRGGQGAREAFF. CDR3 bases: TGTGCCAGCAGCCGCGGAGGACAGGGGGCCCGTGAAGCTTTCTTT. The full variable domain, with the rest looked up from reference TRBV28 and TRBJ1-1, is DVKVTQSSRYLVKRTGEKVFLECVQDMDHENMFWYRQDPGLGLRLIYFSYDVKMKEKGDIPEGYSVSREKKERFSLILESASTNQTSMYLCASSRGGQGAREAFFGQGTRLTVV.

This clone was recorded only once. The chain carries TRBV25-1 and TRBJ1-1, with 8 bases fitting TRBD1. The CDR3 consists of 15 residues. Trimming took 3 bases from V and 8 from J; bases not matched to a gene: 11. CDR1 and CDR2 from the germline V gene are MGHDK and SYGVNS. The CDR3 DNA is TGTGCCAGCAGTGAGACAGGGGATCCCCGGCCCGAAGCTTTCTTT. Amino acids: CASSETGDPRPEAFF.

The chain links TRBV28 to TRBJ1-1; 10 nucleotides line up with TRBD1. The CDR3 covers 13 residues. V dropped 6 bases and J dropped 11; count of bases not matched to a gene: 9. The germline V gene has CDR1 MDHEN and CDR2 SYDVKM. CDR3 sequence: CASSRQGATWAFF. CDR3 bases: TGTGCCAGCAGCCGACAGGGGGCGACTTGGGCTTTCTTT. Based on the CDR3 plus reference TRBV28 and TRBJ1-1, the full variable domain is DVKVTQSSRYLVKRTGEKVFLECVQDMDHENMFWYRQDPGLGLRLIYFSYDVKMKEKGDIPEGYSVSREKKERFSLILESASTNQTSMYLCASSRQGATWAFFGQGTRLTVV.

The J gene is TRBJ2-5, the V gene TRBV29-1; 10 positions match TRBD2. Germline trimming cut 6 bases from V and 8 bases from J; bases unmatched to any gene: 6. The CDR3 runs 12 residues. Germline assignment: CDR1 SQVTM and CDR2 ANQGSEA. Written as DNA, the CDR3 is TGCAGCGTGTCTAGCGGGGGAGATACCCAGTACTTC. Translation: CSVSSGGDTQYF.

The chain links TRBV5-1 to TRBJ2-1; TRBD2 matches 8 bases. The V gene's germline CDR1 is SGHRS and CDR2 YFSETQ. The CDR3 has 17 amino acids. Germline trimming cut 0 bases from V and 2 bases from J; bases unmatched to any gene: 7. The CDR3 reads CASSLVGAGAPYNEQFF. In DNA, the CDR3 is TGCGCCAGCAGCTTGGTTGGAGCGGGAGCTCCCTACAATGAGCAGTTCTTC.

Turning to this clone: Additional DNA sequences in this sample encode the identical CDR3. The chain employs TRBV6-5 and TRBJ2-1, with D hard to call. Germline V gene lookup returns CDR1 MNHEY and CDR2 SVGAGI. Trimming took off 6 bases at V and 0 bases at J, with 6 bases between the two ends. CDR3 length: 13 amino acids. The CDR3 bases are TGTGCCAGCAGACAAAGCTCCTACAATGAGCAGTTCTTC. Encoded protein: CASRQSSYNEQFF.

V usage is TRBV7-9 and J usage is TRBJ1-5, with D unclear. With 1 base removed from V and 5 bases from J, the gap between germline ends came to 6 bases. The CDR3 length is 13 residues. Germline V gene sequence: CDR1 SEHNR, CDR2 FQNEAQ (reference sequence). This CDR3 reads CASSLGSYQPQHF. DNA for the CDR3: TGTGCCAGCAGCTTAGGGTCTTATCAGCCCCAGCATTTT. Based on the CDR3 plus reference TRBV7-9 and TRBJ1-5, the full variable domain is DTGVSQNPRHKITKRGQNVTFRCDPISEHNRLYWYRQTLGQGPEFLTYFQNEAQLEKSRLLSDRFSAERPKGSFSTLEIQRTEQGDSAMYLCASSLGSYQPQHFGDGTRLSIL.

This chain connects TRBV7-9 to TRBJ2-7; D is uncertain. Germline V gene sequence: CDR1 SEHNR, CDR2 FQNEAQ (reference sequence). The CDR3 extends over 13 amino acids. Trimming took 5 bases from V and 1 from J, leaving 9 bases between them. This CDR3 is CASSLDASYEQYF. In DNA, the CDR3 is TGTGCCAGCAGCCTGGATGCGTCCTACGAGCAGTACTTC.

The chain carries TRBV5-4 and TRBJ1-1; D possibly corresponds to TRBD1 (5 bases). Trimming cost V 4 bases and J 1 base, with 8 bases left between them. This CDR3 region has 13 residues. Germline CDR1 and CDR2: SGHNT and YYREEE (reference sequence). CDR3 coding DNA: TGTGCCAGCAGCAGGGGACGGAACACTGAAGCTTTCTTT. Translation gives CASSRGRNTEAFF.

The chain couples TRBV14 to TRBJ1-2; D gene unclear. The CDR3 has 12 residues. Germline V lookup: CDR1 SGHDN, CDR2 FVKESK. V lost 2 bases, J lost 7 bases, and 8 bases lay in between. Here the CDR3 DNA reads TGTGCCAGCAGCCAACTTTTTGGTGGCTACACCTTC. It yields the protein CASSQLFGGYTF.

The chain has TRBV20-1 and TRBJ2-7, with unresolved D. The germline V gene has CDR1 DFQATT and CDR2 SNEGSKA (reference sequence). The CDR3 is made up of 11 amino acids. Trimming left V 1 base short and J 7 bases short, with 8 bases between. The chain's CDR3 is CSARGLKEQYF. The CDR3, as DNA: TGCAGTGCTAGAGGCCTCAAGGAGCAGTACTTC.

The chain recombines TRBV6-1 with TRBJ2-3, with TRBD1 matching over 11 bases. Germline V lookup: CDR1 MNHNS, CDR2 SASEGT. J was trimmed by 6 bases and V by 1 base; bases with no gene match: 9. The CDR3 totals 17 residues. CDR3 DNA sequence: TGTGCCAGCAGTGAAGAGAGGACAGGGGGCGTGAGGGATACGCAGTATTTT. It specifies CASSEERTGGVRDTQYF.